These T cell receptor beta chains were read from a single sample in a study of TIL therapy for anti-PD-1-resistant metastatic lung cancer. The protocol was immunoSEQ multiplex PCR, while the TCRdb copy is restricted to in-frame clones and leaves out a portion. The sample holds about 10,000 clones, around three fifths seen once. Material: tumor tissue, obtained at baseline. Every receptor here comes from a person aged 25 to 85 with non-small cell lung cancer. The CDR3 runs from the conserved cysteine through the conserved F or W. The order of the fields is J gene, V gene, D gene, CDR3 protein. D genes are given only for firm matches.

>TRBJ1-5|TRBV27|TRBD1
CASSPLGQVSYSNQPQHF
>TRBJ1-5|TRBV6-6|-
CASRRTAHQPQHF
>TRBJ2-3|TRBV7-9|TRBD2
CASSAPSGGRTDTQYF
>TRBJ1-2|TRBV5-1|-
CASSLGTATSYYGYTF
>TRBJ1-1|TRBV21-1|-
CASSREGSTDTEAFF
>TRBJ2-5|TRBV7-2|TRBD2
CASSLASGSEETQYF
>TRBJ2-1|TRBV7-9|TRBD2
CASSRGTSGGGGEQFF
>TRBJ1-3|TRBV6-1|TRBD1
CASTRGGDSGNTIYF
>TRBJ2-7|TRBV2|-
CASSRRAASSYEQYF
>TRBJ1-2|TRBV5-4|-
CASSHPATGGVDGYTF
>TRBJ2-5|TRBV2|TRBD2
CASRSPPGLAGGPQETQYF
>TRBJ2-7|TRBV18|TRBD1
CASSPGTGAYEQYF
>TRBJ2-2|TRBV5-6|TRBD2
CASTSSGGALGELFF
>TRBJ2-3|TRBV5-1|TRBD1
CASRWAPPGTVTDTQYF
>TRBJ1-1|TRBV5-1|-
CVSSSLFPGNTEAFF
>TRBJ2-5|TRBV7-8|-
CASSILGQGPGQETQYF
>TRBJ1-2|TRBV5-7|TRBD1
CASSSTGDVNYGYTF
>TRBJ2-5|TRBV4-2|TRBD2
CASSQGTAGGGGETQYF
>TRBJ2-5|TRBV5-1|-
CASSFWAERETQYF
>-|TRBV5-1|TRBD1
CASSFVPGQVFYEQYF
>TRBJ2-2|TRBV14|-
CASSPDYPGLLNTGELFF
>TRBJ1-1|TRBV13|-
CASSTYDSPSEAFF
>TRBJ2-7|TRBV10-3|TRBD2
CAISAASGSVHEQYF
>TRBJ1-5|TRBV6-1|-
CASVGLNSNQPQHF
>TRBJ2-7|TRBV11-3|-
CASSRGGDYEQYF
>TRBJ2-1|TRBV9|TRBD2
CASSSRLALSEQFF
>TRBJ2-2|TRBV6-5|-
CASSYGTGPGELFF
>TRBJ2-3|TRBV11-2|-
CASSLAFGTDTQYF
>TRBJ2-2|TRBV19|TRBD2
CASSQAGGITGELFF
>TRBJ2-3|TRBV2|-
CASKEGTDTQYF
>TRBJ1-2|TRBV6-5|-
CASSLRESDVYGYTF
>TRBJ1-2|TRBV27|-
CASRSGQVYGYTF
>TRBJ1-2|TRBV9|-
CASSAGVAGGYGYTF
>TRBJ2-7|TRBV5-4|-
CASSLLIGPSYYEQYF
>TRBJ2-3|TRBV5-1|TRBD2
CASSTGTSGGGADTQYF
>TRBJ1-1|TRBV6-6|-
CASSLQFTGNTEAFF
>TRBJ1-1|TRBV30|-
CAWQAEMNTEAFF
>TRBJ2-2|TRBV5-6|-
CASSLYGGELFF
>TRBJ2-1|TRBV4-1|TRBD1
CASSQDGTGDHEQFF
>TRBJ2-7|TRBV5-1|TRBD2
CASSLVVAGGPYEQYF
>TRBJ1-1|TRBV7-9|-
CASSLSGGNTEAFF
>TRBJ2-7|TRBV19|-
CAGRDKDLYEQYF
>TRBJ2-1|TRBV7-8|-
CASSLWTGYNEQFF
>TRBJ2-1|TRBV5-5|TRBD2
CASSLGLAGEDNEQFF
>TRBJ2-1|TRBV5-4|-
CARKATGGYPHNEQFF
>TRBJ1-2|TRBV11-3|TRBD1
CASRRTGGTGYTF
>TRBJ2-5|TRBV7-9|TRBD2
CASSRGLAAETQYF
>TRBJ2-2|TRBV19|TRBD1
CASSKGQGSVTGELFF